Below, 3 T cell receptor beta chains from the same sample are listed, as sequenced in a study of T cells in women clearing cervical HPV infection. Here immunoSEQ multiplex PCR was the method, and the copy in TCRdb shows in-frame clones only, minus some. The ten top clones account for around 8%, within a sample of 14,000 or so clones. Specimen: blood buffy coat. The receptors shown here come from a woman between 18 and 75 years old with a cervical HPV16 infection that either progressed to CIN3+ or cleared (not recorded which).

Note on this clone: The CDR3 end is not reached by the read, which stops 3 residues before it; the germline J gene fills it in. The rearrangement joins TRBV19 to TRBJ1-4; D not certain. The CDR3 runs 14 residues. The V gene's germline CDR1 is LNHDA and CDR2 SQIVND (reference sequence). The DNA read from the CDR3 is TGTGCCAGCAGCGCGGAACGGGGTAATTCACCA. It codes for CASSAERGNSP. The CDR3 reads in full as CASSAERGNSPLFF.

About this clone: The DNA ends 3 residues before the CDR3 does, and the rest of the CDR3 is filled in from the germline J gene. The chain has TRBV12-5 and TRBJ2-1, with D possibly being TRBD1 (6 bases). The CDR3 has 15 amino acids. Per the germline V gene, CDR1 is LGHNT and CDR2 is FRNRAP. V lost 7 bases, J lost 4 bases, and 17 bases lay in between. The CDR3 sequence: CASAPDSGGYNEQFF. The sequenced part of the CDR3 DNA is TGTGCTAGTGCCCCGGACAGCGGTGGGTACAATGAG.

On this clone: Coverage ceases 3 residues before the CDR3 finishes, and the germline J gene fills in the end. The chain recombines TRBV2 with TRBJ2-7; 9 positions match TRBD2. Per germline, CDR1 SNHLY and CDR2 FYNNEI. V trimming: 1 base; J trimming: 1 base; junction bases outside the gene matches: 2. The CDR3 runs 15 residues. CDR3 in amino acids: CASSEEAGGSYEQYF. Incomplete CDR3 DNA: TGTGCCAGCAGTGAAGAAGCGGGAGGTTCCTACGAG.